This entry is about one TCR beta chain. This clone has a single count. Its cognate antigen has yet to be identified. It has no much larger one-base neighbor in the sample; base qualities were not kept. Inclusion was restricted to participants for whom at least one PBMC sample before ART initiation and at least two post-ART samples were available. Treatment was received in the United States of America by all participants with HIV. Before DNA extraction, cryopreserved samples containing 1-10 million PBMC were thawed and washed. At the time of the earliest PBMC sample, participants with HIV were aged between roughly 23 and 60 years. Per participant, PBMC samples came from 1-4 timepoints prior to ART initiation and 2-8 timepoints following ART initiation, for a median of 7 samples. Serial HIV viral load, CD4+ T-cell count, ART history and demographic data were obtained for every participant. Genomic DNA was extracted from unsorted PBMC with a Qiagen kit on a QIAcube, with processing performed in batches of 12 samples.

The immunoSEQ hsTCRB v3.0 assay was used at survey level resolution for TRB variable region sequencing. The target sequencing depth for TRB was about 40,000-55,000 T-cell genomes per sample. Pooled TRB libraries were sequenced on an Illumina MiSeq with a v3 150-cycle kit. In the original analysis: Repertoire analysis ran in R within a reproducible Nextflow workflow covering QC, data transformation and analysis. Custom analyses were implemented in LymphoSeq2, an R package for AIRR-Seq data exploration. A handful of samples that yielded fewer than 5000 total TRB sequences were excluded, so that around 190 HIV repertoires were analyzed. Among the 170 to 200 retained HIV repertoires, under 65 were collected before ART initiation and approximately 130 after ART initiation. Each repertoire was downsampled to 5000 TRB nucleotide sequences, and summary statistics were averaged across 100 downsampling iterations. Only TRB sequences with CDR3 regions of at least seven amino acids were retained for analysis. A Shannon entropy-derived clonality score and the Gini coefficient were used to measure diversity. In the repertoire networks, any two of the top 5000 CDR3 amino acid sequences were connected whenever the two sequences differed by an edit distance of one. GLIPH2 predicted antigen specificity groups and MHC restriction for TRB CDR3 amino acid sequences. Known CMV, EBV, HIV or tissue antigen associations were flagged by matching CDR3 amino acid sequences against VDJdb and McPAS-TCR. Pre-ART, post-ART and control groups were compared with Wilcoxon signed-rank tests and Holm-Bonferroni correction. The table comes from immuneACCESS by way of TCRdb, which keeps in-frame sequences with V and J called. Part of the clones is missing from these tables; in studies checked, under half for an unresolved V gene and the rest for unknown reasons. Clone size and the V and J calls come from that table; the DNA yielded D and trimming. The sample profile shows about 30,000 clones; 94% of them were found once. The ten top clones hold 3.5% to 4.5% of the sample.

These data come from a study of long-term antiretroviral therapy in people with HIV (dated by TCRdb to between 2020 and 2023). Notes on the research overall: The earliest samples were collected about a decade before the 2015 WHO recommendation for immediate ART, when ART was typically delayed until CD4 counts fell. A retrospective serial study tested whether changes in peripheral blood TRB repertoire composition and diversity were associated with ART initiation and durable HIV suppression. A total of 150 to 200 cryopreserved PBMC samples came from 25 to 35 adults with confirmed HIV infection and were collected serially over a mean of roughly 6 years (range 1-12). Among the approximately 30 participants with HIV, eleven were female. No cross-contamination during QIAcube processing was seen in test extractions of a monoclonal T-cell line run alongside 33 polyclonal samples.

The investigation overall reported the following: The samples were dated from the mid-2000s to the late 2010s, and the ART regimens that were used may be less effective than current ART regimens. Owing to limited PBMC availability, only the TCR beta chain was sequenced, without alpha chain pairing. No data were available on ART adherence, viral resistance or therapy changes, limiting inferences about post-ART repertoire changes. Compared with controls, HIV repertoires had narrower CDR3 length ranges, and the network structure pointed to an antigen-experienced repertoire that shifted only slightly toward naive after ART. The repertoire was dominated across all time points by expanded TRB clones identified before ART initiation, although this dominance was seen to fluctuate and to decrease in many PLHIV after ART. Because pre-ART samples had limited cell numbers, profiling was done on unsorted PBMC rather than on sorted CD4+ and CD8+ T cells. A significant increase in TRB diversity was found to be associated with ART initiation, although TRB diversity was observed to remain significantly below that of transplant donor controls even after long-term ART.

As encoded in the germline V gene, CDR1 is SGDLS while CDR2 is YYNGEE. Between the V and J ends, shortened by 4 bases and 1 base respectively, the junction contains 21 bases. The CDR3 has 17 amino acids, counting the end cysteine and phenylalanine. Only the CDR3 region is kept as DNA, spanning 51 bases read in frame from base 1. The rearranged segments are TRBV9 and TRBJ2-7, and TRBD1 may be the D gene, going by 6 matching bases. The receptor was derived from a woman aged 45-59 years with HIV. The source material was unsorted PBMCs, sampled 5 to 5.5 years after starting antiretroviral therapy. This receptor has the CDR3 CASSISADRSSSYEQYF. The nucleotide sequence is TGTGCCAGCAGCATATCCGCCGACAGGAGCTCATCCTACGAGCAGTACTTC. Outside the CDR3, residues come from the reference TRBV9 and TRBJ2-7 proteins, so the full variable domain is: DSGVTQTPKHLITATGQRVTLRCSPRSGDLSVYWYQQSLDQGLQFLIQYYNGEERAKGNILERFSAQQFPDLHSELNLSSLELGDSALYFCASSISADRSSSYEQYFGPGTRLTVT.